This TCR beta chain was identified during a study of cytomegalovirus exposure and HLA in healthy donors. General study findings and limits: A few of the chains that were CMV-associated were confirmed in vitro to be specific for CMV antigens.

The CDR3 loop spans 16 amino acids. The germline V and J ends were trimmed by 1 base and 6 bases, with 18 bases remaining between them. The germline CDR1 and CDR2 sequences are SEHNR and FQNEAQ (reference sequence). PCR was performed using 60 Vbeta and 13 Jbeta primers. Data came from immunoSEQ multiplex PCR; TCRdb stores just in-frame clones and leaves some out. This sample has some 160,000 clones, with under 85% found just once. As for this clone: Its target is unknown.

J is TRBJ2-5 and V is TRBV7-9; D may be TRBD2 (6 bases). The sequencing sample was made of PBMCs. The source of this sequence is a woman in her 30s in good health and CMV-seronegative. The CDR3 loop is CASSLDPGAGRKTQYF. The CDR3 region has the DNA TGTGCCAGCAGCTTAGACCCCGGGGCGGGAAGAAAGACCCAGTACTTC.